Given below is one T cell receptor (beta chain) in context. This specimen comes from a study of blood T cell repertoires in COVID-19. In the study's own analysis: Amplifying reference gene primers gave estimates of nucleated cell counts. Measured with immunoSEQ multiplex PCR; TCRdb has only the in-frame clones, and not every one. The DNA gave D and trimming, while V, J and clone size come from that table. The sample carries about 490,000 clones, approximately 85% recorded once. Trimming left V 3 bases short and J 4 bases short, with 17 bases between. CDR1 is SGDLS, CDR2 YYNGEE, per germline. CDR3 length equals 16 residues.

Sequenced material: peripheral blood. This TCR derives from a human donor in a cohort sampled during active COVID-19. V is TRBV9 and J is TRBJ2-1, with a weak D call TRBD2 (6 bases). CDR3 DNA sequence: TGTGCCAGCAGCGGGCCGCTTCGCGGGGCATACAATGAGCAGTTCTTC. Its protein is CASSGPLRGAYNEQFF.